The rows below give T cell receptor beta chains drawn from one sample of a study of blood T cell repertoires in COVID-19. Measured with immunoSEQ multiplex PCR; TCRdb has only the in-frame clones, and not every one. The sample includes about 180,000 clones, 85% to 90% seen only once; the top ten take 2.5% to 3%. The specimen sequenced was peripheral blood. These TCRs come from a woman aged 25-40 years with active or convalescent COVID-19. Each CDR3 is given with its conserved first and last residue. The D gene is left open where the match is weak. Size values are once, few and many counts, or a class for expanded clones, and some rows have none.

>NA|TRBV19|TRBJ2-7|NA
CASSIKGGRQYYEQYF
TGTGCCAGTAGTATCAAAGGGGGTAGACAGTACTACGAGCAGTACTTC
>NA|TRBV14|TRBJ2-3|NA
CASSRTGWTDTQYF
TGTGCCAGCAGCCGGACGGGGTGGACAGATACGCAGTATTTT
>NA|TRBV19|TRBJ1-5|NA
CASMEVGNQPQHF
TGTGCCAGTATGGAGGTGGGCAATCAGCCCCAGCATTTT
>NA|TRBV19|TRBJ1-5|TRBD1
CASSIVAGGLNQPQHF
TGTGCCAGTAGTATAGTGGCAGGGGGCCTGAATCAGCCCCAGCATTTT
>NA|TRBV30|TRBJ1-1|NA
CAWSASSNTEAFF
TGTGCCTGGAGCGCCAGTTCGAACACTGAAGCTTTCTTT
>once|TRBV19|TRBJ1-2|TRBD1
CASSIGTVYYGYTF
TGTGCCAGTAGTATTGGGACAGTTTATTATGGCTACACCTTC
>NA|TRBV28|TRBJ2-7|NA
CASSPHLYLEYF
TGTGCCAGCAGTCCCCATCTATACTTGGAGTACTTC
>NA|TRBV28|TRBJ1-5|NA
CASSFSHQPQHF
TGTGCCAGCAGTTTTTCTCATCAGCCCCAGCATTTT
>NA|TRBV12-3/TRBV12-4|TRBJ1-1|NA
CASSLSRLTEAFF
TGTGCCAGCAGTTTATCCAGGTTGACTGAAGCTTTCTTT
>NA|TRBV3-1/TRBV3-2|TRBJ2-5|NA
CASSQVGGAVLETQYF
TGTGCCAGCAGCCAAGTAGGAGGGGCTGTGCTGGAGACCCAGTACTTC
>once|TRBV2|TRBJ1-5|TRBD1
CASSRSGQGNQPQHF
TGTGCCAGCTCCCGCTCTGGACAGGGGAATCAGCCCCAGCATTTT
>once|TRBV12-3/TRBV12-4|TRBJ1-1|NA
CASSFGGTEAFF
TGTGCCAGCAGTTTTGGTGGGACAGAAGCTTTCTTT
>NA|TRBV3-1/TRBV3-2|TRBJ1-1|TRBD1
CASDMSGGRTEAFF
TGTGCCAGCGATATGTCAGGGGGAAGAACTGAAGCTTTCTTT
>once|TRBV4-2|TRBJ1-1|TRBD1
CASSRDRDMNTEAFF
TGTGCCAGCAGCCGGGACAGAGATATGAACACTGAAGCTTTCTTT
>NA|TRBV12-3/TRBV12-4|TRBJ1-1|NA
CASSFGRGTEAFF
TGTGCCAGCAGTTTTGGGCGGGGCACTGAAGCTTTCTTT
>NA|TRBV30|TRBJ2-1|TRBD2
CAWTSGDSSYNEQFF
TGTGCCTGGACTAGCGGGGACAGCTCCTACAATGAGCAGTTCTTC
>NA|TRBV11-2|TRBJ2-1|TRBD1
CASSFGTGPFGEQFF
TGTGCCAGCAGCTTTGGGACAGGACCTTTTGGTGAGCAGTTCTTC
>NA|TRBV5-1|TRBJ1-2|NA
CASSLGQQDGYTF
TGCGCCAGCAGCTTGGGACAGCAGGATGGCTACACCTTC
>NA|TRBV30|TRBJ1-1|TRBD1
CAWRGQTYTEAFF
TGTGCCTGGAGGGGACAGACCTACACTGAAGCTTTCTTT
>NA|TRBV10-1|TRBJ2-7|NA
CASSDWGRPYEQYF
TGCGCCAGCAGTGATTGGGGGCGCCCTTACGAGCAGTACTTC
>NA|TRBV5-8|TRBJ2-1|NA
CASSLEPGLTYNEQFF
TGTGCCAGCAGCCTGGAACCGGGACTTACCTACAATGAGCAGTTCTTC
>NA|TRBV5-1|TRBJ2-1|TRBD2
CASSLRTSVYNEQFF
TGCGCCAGCAGCTTGCGGACTAGCGTCTACAATGAGCAGTTCTTC
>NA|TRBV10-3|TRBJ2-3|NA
CAISGGGHSTDTQYF
TGTGCCATCAGTGGAGGGGGACACAGCACAGATACGCAGTATTTT
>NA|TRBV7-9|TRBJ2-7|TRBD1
CASSSTRTGAYEQYF
TGTGCCAGCAGCTCCACGCGGACAGGGGCCTACGAGCAGTACTTC
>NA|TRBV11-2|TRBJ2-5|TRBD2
CASSPGRGSQETQYF
TGTGCCAGCAGCCCGGGGCGGGGGTCCCAAGAGACCCAGTACTTC
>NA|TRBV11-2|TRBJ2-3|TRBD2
CASSLATSGSTDTQYF
TGTGCCAGCAGCTTAGCGACTAGCGGGAGCACAGATACGCAGTATTTT
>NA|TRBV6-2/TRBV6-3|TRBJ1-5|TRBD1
CASSRDRVTAQHF
TGTGCCAGCAGTCGAGACAGGGTTACGGCCCAGCATTTT
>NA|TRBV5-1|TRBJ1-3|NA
CASSSGQRPSGNTIYF
TGCGCCAGCAGCAGCGGACAGAGGCCGTCTGGAAACACCATATATTTT
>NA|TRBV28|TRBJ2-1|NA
CASSLLVGEQFF
TGTGCCAGCAGTTTATTGGTCGGTGAGCAGTTCTTC
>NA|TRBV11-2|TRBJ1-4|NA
CASSPVAGRLNEKLFF
TGTGCCAGCAGCCCGGTCGCGGGGCGGCTAAATGAAAAACTGTTTTTT
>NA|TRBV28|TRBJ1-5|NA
CASSPGRGRSNQPQHF
TGTGCCAGCAGCCCCGGCAGGGGCCGTAGCAATCAGCCCCAGCATTTT
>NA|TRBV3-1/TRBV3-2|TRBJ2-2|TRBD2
CASSRRGGGGGTGELFF
TGTGCCAGCAGCCGCCGGGGGGGCGGGGGCGGGACCGGGGAGCTGTTTTTT
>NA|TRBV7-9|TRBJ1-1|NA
CASSLQVLGGETEAFF
TGTGCCAGCAGTCTCCAGGTGCTCGGAGGAGAAACTGAAGCTTTCTTT
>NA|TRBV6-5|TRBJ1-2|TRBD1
CATTRTGQIYGYTF
TGTGCCACCACACGTACGGGACAGATCTATGGCTACACCTTC
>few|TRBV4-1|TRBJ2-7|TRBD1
CASSQASGTVIYEQYF
TGCGCCAGCAGCCAAGCTTCCGGGACAGTAATCTACGAGCAGTACTTC
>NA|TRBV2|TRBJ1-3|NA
CASKRSGNTIYF
TGTGCCAGCAAGCGCTCTGGAAACACCATATATTTT
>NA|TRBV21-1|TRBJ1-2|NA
CASSKERDTYSGGYTF
TGTGCCAGCAGCAAAGAAAGGGACACGTATTCCGGGGGCTACACCTTC
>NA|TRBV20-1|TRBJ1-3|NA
CSASLGTLGNTIYF
TGCAGTGCTAGTTTAGGGACACTTGGAAACACCATATATTTT
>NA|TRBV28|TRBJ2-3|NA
CASSLGTGTDTQYF
TGTGCCAGCAGTTTAGGGACTGGCACAGATACGCAGTATTTT
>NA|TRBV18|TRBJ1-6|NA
CASSLRTSSSYNSPLHF
TGTGCCAGCTCACTCCGAACTTCGAGCTCCTATAATTCACCCCTCCACTTT
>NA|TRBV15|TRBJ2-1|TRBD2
CATSLGAGSSYNEQFF
TGTGCCACCAGCCTCGGAGCGGGGAGCTCCTACAATGAGCAGTTCTTC
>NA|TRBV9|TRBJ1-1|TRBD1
CASSVAQGRNTEAFF
TGTGCCAGCAGCGTAGCACAGGGGAGGAACACTGAAGCTTTCTTT
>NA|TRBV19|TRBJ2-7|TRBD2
CASSPGLAVEQYF
TGTGCCAGTAGTCCGGGACTAGCCGTCGAGCAGTACTTC
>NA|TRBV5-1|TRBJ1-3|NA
CASSLPQGNTIYF
TGCGCCAGCAGCTTGCCCCAGGGAAACACCATATATTTT
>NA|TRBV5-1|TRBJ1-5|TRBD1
CASSWADRLPGF
TGCGCCAGCAGCTGGGCGGACAGGCTCCCGGGTTTT
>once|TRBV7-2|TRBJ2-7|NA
CASRNQGEDYEQYF
TGTGCCAGCAGGAACCAAGGAGAGGACTACGAGCAGTACTTC
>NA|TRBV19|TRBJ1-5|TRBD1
CASSLGGRGNQPQHF
TGTGCCAGTAGCTTAGGGGGCCGGGGCAATCAGCCCCAGCATTTT
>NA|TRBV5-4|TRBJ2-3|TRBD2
CASSLTSGSPDTQYF
TGTGCCAGCAGCTTGACTAGCGGGAGTCCAGATACGCAGTATTTT
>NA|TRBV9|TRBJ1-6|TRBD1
CASSSLTGGGSPLHF
TGTGCCAGCAGCTCTTTGACAGGGGGCGGTTCACCCCTCCACTTT